The next 3 T cell receptor beta chains were all read from a single sample in a study of OX40 agonist ivuxolimab in advanced cancers. Only in-frame clones appear in the TCRdb table, and some are missing; sequencing was by immunoSEQ multiplex PCR. The sample shows fewer than 25,000 clones, 88% of them seen only once. The sample in question was CD4+ or CD8+ T cells sorted from blood, obtained in a trial of the OX40 agonist ivuxolimab. Source of these receptors: an adult with an advanced solid tumor such as melanoma, head and neck, liver or kidney cancer.

The chain employs TRBV5-1 and TRBJ1-1, with D tentatively TRBD1 (5 bases). The germline V gene encodes CDR1 SGHRS and CDR2 YFSETQ. The CDR3 covers 15 residues. The ends were cut back, 2 bases at V and 5 bases at J, with 16 bases in the middle. The CDR3 nucleotides are TGCGCCAGCAGCTTCATGGGGGAGGGAGGAACTGAAGCTTTCTTT. It translates to CASSFMGEGGTEAFF. The variable domain in full, with the rest retrieved from reference TRBV5-1 and TRBJ1-1, is KAGVTQTPRYLIKTRGQQVTLSCSPISGHRSVSWYQQTPGQGLQFLFEYFSETQRNKGNFPGRFSGRQFSNSRSEMNVSTLELGDSALYLCASSFMGEGGTEAFFGQGTRLTVV.

The chain links TRBV30 to TRBJ2-7; D remains unclear. This CDR3 region has 14 residues. Looked up from germline, CDR1 is GTSNPN and CDR2 is SVGIG (reference sequence). Trimming removed 3 bases from V and 5 bases from J, with 17 bases in between. In DNA, the CDR3 is TGTGCCTGGAGACACGTGTGGGTAACCCACGAGCAGTACTTC. Its protein is CAWRHVWVTHEQYF.

J is TRBJ1-1 and V is TRBV2, with unresolved D. V lost 6 bases to trimming and J lost 4 bases, with 9 bases between them. The germline V gene has CDR1 SNHLY and CDR2 FYNNEI. The CDR3 extends over 12 amino acids. CDR3: CASRLIGTEAFF. The CDR3 region has the DNA TGTGCCAGCAGGCTCATCGGCACTGAAGCTTTCTTT.